The source of this TCR beta chain is a study of human T cells and chemical hapten exposure. Study information: Patients, mostly women, had alopecia areata, alopecia totalis or alopecia universalis.

Per the original data handling: A typical sample had approximately 93,000 TCRs, with about 20,000 to 700,000 overall. TCRdb independently ran MiXCR on the RACE reads; one entry per CDR3 protein. These V and J calls are TCRdb output, not the study's own analysis. The sample lists about 200,000 distinct CDR3 sequences, about 22% occurring once. Time point of the sample: patch test 3, about 24 weeks after DPC sensitization. Treatment in this sample: therapeutic diphenylcyclopropenone sensitization with weekly scalp DPC. The source material was whole blood, sampled in connection with sensitization to the hapten diphenylcyclopropenone (DPC). The receptor was isolated from a woman aged 40 to 50 with alopecia areata. Some clones in this sample may be carry-over from other donors' samples.

CDR3 DNA: TGTGCCAGCAGCCAACCGGGACAGCGGAATCCATTGGGTACAGATACGCAGTATTTT. Amino acids: CASSQPGQRNPLGTDTQYF. This sequence joins TRBV3-1 and TRBJ2-3, with TRBD1 identical over 7 bases. The CDR3 totals 19 residues. J was trimmed by 3 bases and V by 2 bases; bases with no gene match: 17. Per the germline V gene, CDR1 is LGHDT and CDR2 is YNNKEL (reference sequence).